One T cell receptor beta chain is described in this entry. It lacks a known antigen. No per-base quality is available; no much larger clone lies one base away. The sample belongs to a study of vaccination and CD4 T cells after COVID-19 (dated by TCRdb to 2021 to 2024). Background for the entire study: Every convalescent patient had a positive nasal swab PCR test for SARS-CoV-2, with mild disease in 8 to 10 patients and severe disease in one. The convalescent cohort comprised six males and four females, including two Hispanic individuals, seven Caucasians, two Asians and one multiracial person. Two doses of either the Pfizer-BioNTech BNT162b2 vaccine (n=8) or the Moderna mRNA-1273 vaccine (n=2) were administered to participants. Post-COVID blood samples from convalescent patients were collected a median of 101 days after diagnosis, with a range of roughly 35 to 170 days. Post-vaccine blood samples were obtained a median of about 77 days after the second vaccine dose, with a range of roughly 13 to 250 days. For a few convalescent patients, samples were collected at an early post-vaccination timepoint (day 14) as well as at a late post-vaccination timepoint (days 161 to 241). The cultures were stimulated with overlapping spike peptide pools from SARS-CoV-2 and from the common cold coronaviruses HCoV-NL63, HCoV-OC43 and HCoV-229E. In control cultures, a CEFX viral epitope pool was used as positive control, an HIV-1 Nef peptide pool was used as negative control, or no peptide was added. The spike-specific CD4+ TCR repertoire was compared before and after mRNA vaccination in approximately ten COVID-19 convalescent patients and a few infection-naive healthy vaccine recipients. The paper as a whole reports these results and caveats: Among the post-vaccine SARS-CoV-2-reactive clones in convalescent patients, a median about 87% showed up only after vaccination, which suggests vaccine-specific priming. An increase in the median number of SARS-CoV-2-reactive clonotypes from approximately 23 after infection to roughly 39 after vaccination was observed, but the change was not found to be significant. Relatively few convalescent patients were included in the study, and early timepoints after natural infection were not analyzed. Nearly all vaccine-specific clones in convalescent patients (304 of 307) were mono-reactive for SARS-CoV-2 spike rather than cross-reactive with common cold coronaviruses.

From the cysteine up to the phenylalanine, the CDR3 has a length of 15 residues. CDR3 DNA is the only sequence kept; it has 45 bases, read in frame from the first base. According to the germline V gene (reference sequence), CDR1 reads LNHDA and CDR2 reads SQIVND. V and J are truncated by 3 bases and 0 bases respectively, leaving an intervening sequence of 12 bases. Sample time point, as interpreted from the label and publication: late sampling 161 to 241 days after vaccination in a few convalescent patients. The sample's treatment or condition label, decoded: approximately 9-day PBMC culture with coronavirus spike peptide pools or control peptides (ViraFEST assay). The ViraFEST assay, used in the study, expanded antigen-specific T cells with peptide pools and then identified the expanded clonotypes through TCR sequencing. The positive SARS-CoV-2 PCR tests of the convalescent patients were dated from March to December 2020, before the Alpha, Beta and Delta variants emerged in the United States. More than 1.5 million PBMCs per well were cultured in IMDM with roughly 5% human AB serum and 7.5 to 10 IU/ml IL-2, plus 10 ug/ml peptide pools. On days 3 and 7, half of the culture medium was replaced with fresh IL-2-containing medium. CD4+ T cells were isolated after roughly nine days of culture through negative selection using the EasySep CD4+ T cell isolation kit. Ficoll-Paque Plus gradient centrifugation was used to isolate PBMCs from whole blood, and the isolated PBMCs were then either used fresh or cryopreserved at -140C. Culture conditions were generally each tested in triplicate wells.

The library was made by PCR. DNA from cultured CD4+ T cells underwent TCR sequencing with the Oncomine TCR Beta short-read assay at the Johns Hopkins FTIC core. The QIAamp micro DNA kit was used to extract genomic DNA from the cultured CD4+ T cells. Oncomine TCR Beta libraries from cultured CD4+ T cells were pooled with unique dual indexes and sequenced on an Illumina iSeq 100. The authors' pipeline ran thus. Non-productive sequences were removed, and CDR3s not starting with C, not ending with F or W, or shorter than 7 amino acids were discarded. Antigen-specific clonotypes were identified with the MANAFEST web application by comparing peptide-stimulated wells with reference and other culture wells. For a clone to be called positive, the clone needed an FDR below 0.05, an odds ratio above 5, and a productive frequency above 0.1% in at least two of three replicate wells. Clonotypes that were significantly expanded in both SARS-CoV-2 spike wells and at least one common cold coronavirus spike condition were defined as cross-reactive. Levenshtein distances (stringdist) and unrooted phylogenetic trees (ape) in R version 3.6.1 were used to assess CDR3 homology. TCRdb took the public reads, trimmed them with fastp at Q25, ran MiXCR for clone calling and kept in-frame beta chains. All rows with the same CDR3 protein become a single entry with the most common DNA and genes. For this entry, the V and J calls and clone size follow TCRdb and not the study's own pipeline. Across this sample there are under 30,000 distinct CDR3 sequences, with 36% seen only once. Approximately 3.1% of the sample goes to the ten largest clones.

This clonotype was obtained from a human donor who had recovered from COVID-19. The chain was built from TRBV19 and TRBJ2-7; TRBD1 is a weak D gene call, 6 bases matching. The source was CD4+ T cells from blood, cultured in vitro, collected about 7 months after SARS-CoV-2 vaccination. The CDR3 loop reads CASSIRTEPSYEQYF. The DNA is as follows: TGTGCCAGTAGTATCAGGACAGAACCCTCCTACGAGCAGTACTTC.